This TCR beta chain was retrieved from a study of shared clonotypes between healthy human individuals. Study findings and constraints: Read depth was anticipated to influence clonotype sharing among donors.

TCRdb's copy holds only in-frame clones and misses some; the assay was immunoSEQ multiplex PCR. The sample lists around 2,000,000 clones, about 95% occurring once. Naive CD8 cells were CD45RO-negative, positively selected for CCR7, excluding terminally differentiated effector memory CD45RA+ cells. The CDR3 loop spans 13 amino acids. V dropped 7 bases and J dropped 2 bases, with 12 bases sitting between them. Germline values: CDR1 SNHLY, CDR2 FYNNEI. A word on this clone: No antigen is known for it.

The sample was naive CD8+ T cells sorted from blood. The source of this sequence is a man aged 18 to 29 in good health. This chain links TRBV2 with TRBJ2-7, with a weak D call TRBD2 (5 bases). The CDR3 here is CASTGLYTYEQYF. The CDR3, as DNA: TGTGCCAGCACCGGACTTTACACCTACGAGCAGTACTTC.